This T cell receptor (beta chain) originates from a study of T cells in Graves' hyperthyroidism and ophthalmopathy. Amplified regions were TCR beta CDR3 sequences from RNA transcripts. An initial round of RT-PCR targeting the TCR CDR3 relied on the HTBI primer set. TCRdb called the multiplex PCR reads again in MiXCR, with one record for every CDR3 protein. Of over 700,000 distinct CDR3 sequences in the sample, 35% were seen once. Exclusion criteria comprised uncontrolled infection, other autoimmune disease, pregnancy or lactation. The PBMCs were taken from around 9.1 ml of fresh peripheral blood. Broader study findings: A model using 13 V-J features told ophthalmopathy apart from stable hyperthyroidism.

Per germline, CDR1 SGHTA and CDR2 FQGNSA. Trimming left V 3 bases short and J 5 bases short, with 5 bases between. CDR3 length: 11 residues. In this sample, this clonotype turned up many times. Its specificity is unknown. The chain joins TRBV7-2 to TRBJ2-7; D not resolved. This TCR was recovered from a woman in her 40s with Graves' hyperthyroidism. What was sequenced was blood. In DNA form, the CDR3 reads TGTGCCAGCAGCTTTCGTAACGAGCAGTACTTC. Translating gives CASSFRNEQYF.